The rows below give T cell receptor beta chains drawn from one sample of a study of blood T cell repertoires in COVID-19. TCRdb keeps only in-frame clones here, not all; method: immunoSEQ multiplex PCR. The sample holds about 320,000 clones; about 85% are singletons and the top ten take 1.9%. Input material: PBMCs or T cells enriched from blood (not recorded which). The receptors were sampled from a woman aged 25 to 39 who had been exposed to COVID-19. Each CDR3 is given with its conserved first and last residue. The D gene is left open where the match is weak. Clone size is shown for a subset of rows, as once, few, many or a class of expanded clone.

clone_size j_call cdr3_length d_call v_call cdr3_nt cdr3_aa
- TRBJ2-3 18 - TRBV7-9 TGTGCCAGCAGGGCGGGACTCGGGATCGGCCCTGACACAGATACGCAGTATTTT CASRAGLGIGPDTDTQYF
- TRBJ2-5 17 - TRBV6-1 TGTGCCAGCAGTGCACTTAACTACAGGGATGGGCAAGAGACCCAGTACTTC CASSALNYRDGQETQYF
- TRBJ2-3 11 - TRBV20-1 TGCAGTGCTAGGAGGCTGGATACGCAGTATTTT CSARRLDTQYF
- TRBJ2-6 20 TRBD1 TRBV6-2/TRBV6-3 TGTGCCAGCAGTTACTCCCAGGGGACAGGGGGCCCTTCTGGGGCCAACGTCCTGACTTTC CASSYSQGTGGPSGANVLTF
- TRBJ2-1 15 - TRBV14 TGTGCCAGCAGCAGAGGACAGAGCTCCTACAATGAGCAGTTCTTC CASSRGQSSYNEQFF
- TRBJ1-6 17 TRBD1 TRBV3-1/TRBV3-2 TGTGCCAGCAGCCAAGATCCAGTGACAGGGTCTCGATCACCCCTCCACTTT CASSQDPVTGSRSPLHF
- TRBJ2-7 15 TRBD2 TRBV2 TGTGCCAGCAGTGAAGGTCTAGCGGTCTCCTACGAGCAGTACTTC CASSEGLAVSYEQYF
once TRBJ2-3 13 - TRBV30 TGTGCCTGGGTGCGAAACGGGGCAGATACGCAGTATTTT CAWVRNGADTQYF
- TRBJ1-1 11 - TRBV6-4 TGTGCCAGCAGGGGGGAGGGTGAAGCTTTCTTT CASRGEGEAFF
- TRBJ1-3 18 TRBD1 TRBV7-9 TGTGCCAGCAGCCGTATCACCGGGACAGGGGGCGGTGGAAACACCATATATTTT CASSRITGTGGGGNTIYF
- TRBJ1-1 11 TRBD1 TRBV28 TGTGCCACGGAGGGACAGACTAAAGCTTTCTTT CATEGQTKAFF
once TRBJ2-3 17 TRBD2 TRBV28 TGTGCCAGCAGTCTACAGGGACTAGGTACTAGCACAGATACGCAGTATTTT CASSLQGLGTSTDTQYF
- TRBJ1-4 14 - TRBV2 TGTGCCAGCTTGGTGACAGCTTTGTCTGAAAAACTGTTTTTT CASLVTALSEKLFF
- TRBJ1-4 14 - TRBV19 TGTGCCAGTACCCGCGGGCAGAATAATGAAAAACTGTTTTTT CASTRGQNNEKLFF
- TRBJ2-5 14 - TRBV5-1 TGCGCCAGCAGTTTGGCTCAGGGTAAAGAGACCCAGTACTTC CASSLAQGKETQYF
- TRBJ1-2 12 TRBD1 TRBV27 TGTGCCATCCGGGACAGGAACTATGGCTACACCTTC CAIRDRNYGYTF
- TRBJ2-1 14 TRBD2 TRBV19 TGTGCCAGTAGTCTTACTAGCGGGTACAATGAGCAGTTCTTC CASSLTSGYNEQFF
- TRBJ1-1 16 TRBD1 TRBV14 TGTGCCAGCAGCCAAGGTCCCGGGACAGGGAGGACTGAAGCTTTCTTT CASSQGPGTGRTEAFF
- TRBJ1-5 15 TRBD1 TRBV7-8 TGTGCCAGCAGCTCCGGGACAGGGGGAGGCCAGCCCCAGCATTTT CASSSGTGGGQPQHF
few TRBJ2-1 10 - TRBV7-2 TGTGCCAGCAGCTTCGATGAGCAGTTCTTC CASSFDEQFF
- TRBJ2-1 15 TRBD2 TRBV2 TGTGCCAGCAGAGAGGAAGGACTAGCATACAATGAGCAGTTCTTC CASREEGLAYNEQFF
- TRBJ1-1 13 TRBD1 TRBV28 TGTGCCAGCATAAGGGGGCCGGGCACTGAAGCTTTCTTT CASIRGPGTEAFF
- TRBJ1-2 16 - TRBV5-1 TGCGCCAGCAGCTTGGACGACCGGGACAACAACTATGGCTACACCTTC CASSLDDRDNNYGYTF
- TRBJ1-2 16 - TRBV2 TGTGCCAGCAGTTCCCTCGGGGGGCAGACGGTCTATGGCTACACCTTC CASSSLGGQTVYGYTF
- TRBJ1-3 14 TRBD1 TRBV11-2 TGTGCCAGCAGCGGTAGACAGGGGGGGAACACCATATATTTT CASSGRQGGNTIYF
- TRBJ2-6 15 TRBD1 TRBV29-1 TGCAGCGTTGGGGGACAGGGTACCGGGGCCAACGTCCTGACTTTC CSVGGQGTGANVLTF
- TRBJ2-1 14 - TRBV11-3 TGTGCCAGCAGCTTTGTCCAGGGGTCCGATGAGCAGTTCTTC CASSFVQGSDEQFF
- TRBJ2-1 19 TRBD2 TRBV4-1 TGCGCCAGCAGCCAACACCACCGTGGAAGGGTAGCGGGAGGGAGTGAGCAGTTCTTC CASSQHHRGRVAGGSEQFF
- TRBJ1-5 12 - TRBV2 TGTGCCAGCAGGGGGGAGGCTCAGCCCCAGCATTTT CASRGEAQPQHF
- TRBJ2-7 16 TRBD1 TRBV11-2 TGTGCCAGCAGCCTAACCCGGACAGGGGGCTTGAGCGAGCAGTACTTC CASSLTRTGGLSEQYF
many TRBJ2-5 15 TRBD1 TRBV28 TGTGCCAGCAGGAGACAGGGTATAAGGGATGAGACCCAGTACTTC CASRRQGIRDETQYF